These 2 T cell receptor beta chains were sequenced from one sample in a study of post-analysis software for immune sequencing data (dated by TCRdb to between 2014 and 2017). Study-wide conclusions, independent of this receptor: Several TRBV segments, including TRBV5-6, TRBV5-1 and TRBV20-1, were significantly more frequent in patients than controls.

To prepare the library, PCR was applied. Sequencer: Illumina HiSeq 2500. Unique molecular identifiers were incorporated into TCR beta cDNA libraries to reduce PCR and sequencing biases. TCRdb ran its own pipeline on the public reads, namely fastp trimming at Q25 and MiXCR clone calling, and kept in-frame beta chains. Under each unique CDR3 protein, matching rows form one entry showing the most common genes and DNA. In all, the sample holds about half a million distinct CDR3 sequences, and roughly 34% of those were seen once. The ten largest clones take up about 5.6% of the sample. These receptors have no identified antigens. The sequencing sample was made of blood. These receptor sequences come from a girl aged 2-17 years with multiple sclerosis.

The chain links TRBV5-1 to TRBJ2-1, with D tentatively TRBD2 (6 bases). Trimming took 5 bases from V and 6 from J, leaving 21 bases between them. In germline, CDR1 is SGHRS, CDR2 YFSETQ. This CDR3 has 16 amino acids. The CDR3 sequence: CASSPRLGGRINEQFF. The CDR3, as DNA: TGCGCCAGCAGTCCAAGACTGGGAGGAAGGATCAATGAGCAGTTCTTC.

The sample holds a few counts of this clonotype. V gene TRBV3-1 combines with J gene TRBJ2-5, with D perhaps matching TRBD2 (6 bases). CDR1 and CDR2 (germline): LGHDT, YNNKEL (reference sequence). V lost 2 bases, J lost 5 bases, and 18 bases lay in between. The CDR3 totals 16 residues. The CDR3, as DNA: TGTGCCAGCAGCCAAAATTGGCTAGCGAACAGGGAGACCCAGTACTTC. Encoded protein: CASSQNWLANRETQYF.